The rows below give T cell receptor beta chains drawn from one sample of a study of T cell responses to AZD1222 COVID-19 vaccine. Repertoires were generated with immunoSEQ multiplex PCR, while TCRdb's copy carries only in-frame clones and drops some. Among 120,000 or so clones listed, around 92% were seen once. The starting material was peripheral blood, obtained on day 0 of AZD1222 vaccination. The receptor source for this set is an adult in good health. Each CDR3 is given with its conserved first and last residue. A D gene is named only where the DNA matches it firmly. Some rows have no size entry. The others give once, few or many, or a class for an expanded clone.

D gene: TRBD2
V gene: TRBV5-4
clone size: .
J gene: TRBJ2-7
CDR3 protein: CASSSGLANYEQYF
CDR3 DNA: TGTGCCAGCAGCTCGGGACTAGCGAACTACGAGCAGTACTTC

D gene: .
V gene: TRBV7-2
clone size: .
J gene: TRBJ1-3
CDR3 protein: CASSLRQGAGNTIYF
CDR3 DNA: TGTGCCAGCAGCTTAAGGCAAGGGGCTGGAAACACCATATATTTT

D gene: TRBD1
V gene: TRBV29-1
clone size: .
J gene: TRBJ1-1
CDR3 protein: CSVGQPNTEAFF
CDR3 DNA: TGCAGCGTGGGACAGCCCAACACTGAAGCTTTCTTT

D gene: TRBD1
V gene: TRBV15
clone size: .
J gene: TRBJ1-2
CDR3 protein: CATSRARQGPLYGYTF
CDR3 DNA: TGTGCCACCAGCAGAGCCCGACAGGGCCCACTTTATGGCTACACCTTC

D gene: .
V gene: TRBV6-5
clone size: .
J gene: TRBJ1-3
CDR3 protein: CASSLKSSGNTIYF
CDR3 DNA: TGTGCCAGCAGCCTAAAGAGCTCTGGAAACACCATATATTTT

D gene: .
V gene: TRBV5-1
clone size: .
J gene: TRBJ2-7
CDR3 protein: CASSPFGTAGSEQYF
CDR3 DNA: TGCGCCAGCAGCCCCTTCGGGACGGCAGGGTCCGAGCAGTACTTC

D gene: TRBD2
V gene: TRBV11-2
clone size: .
J gene: TRBJ2-1
CDR3 protein: CASSGGVAGLGNEQFF
CDR3 DNA: TGTGCCAGCAGCGGGGGGGTAGCGGGATTGGGAAATGAGCAGTTCTTC

D gene: TRBD2
V gene: TRBV7-9
clone size: .
J gene: TRBJ2-5
CDR3 protein: CASSWGLAGVEETQYF
CDR3 DNA: TGTGCCAGCAGCTGGGGACTAGCGGGAGTGGAGGAGACCCAGTACTTC

D gene: .
V gene: TRBV7-8
clone size: .
J gene: TRBJ2-1
CDR3 protein: CASSPTTESSYNEQFF
CDR3 DNA: TGTGCCAGCAGCCCTACGACGGAGAGCTCCTACAATGAGCAGTTCTTC

D gene: TRBD1
V gene: TRBV6-5
clone size: .
J gene: TRBJ2-7
CDR3 protein: CASSNRQGSYEQYF
CDR3 DNA: TGTGCCAGCAGTAATAGACAGGGCTCCTACGAGCAGTACTTC

D gene: TRBD2
V gene: TRBV2
clone size: .
J gene: TRBJ2-3
CDR3 protein: CASSLTSGSTDTQYF
CDR3 DNA: TGTGCCAGCAGTTTGACTAGCGGAAGCACAGATACGCAGTATTTT

D gene: .
V gene: TRBV19
clone size: once
J gene: TRBJ1-5
CDR3 protein: CASSPPSSHQLSISNQPQHF
CDR3 DNA: TGTGCCAGTAGTCCCCCCTCCAGTCACCAACTTTCTATAAGCAATCAGCCCCAGCATTTT

D gene: TRBD2
V gene: TRBV2
clone size: once
J gene: TRBJ2-1
CDR3 protein: CASSGLAGNYNEQFF
CDR3 DNA: TGTGCCAGCAGTGGCCTAGCGGGAAACTACAATGAGCAGTTCTTC

D gene: .
V gene: TRBV6-5
clone size: .
J gene: TRBJ1-2
CDR3 protein: CASSYSADGDYGYTF
CDR3 DNA: TGTGCCAGCAGTTACTCGGCCGACGGGGACTATGGCTACACCTTC

D gene: .
V gene: TRBV5-1
clone size: once
J gene: TRBJ2-2
CDR3 protein: CASSSPGFGLRELFF
CDR3 DNA: TGCGCCAGCAGCTCACCAGGGTTTGGGCTCAGGGAGCTGTTTTTT

D gene: TRBD1
V gene: TRBV27
clone size: .
J gene: TRBJ2-5
CDR3 protein: CASSGQGRGTQYF
CDR3 DNA: TGTGCCAGCAGTGGACAGGGGAGGGGGACCCAGTACTTC

D gene: TRBD2
V gene: TRBV5-1
clone size: .
J gene: TRBJ2-5
CDR3 protein: CASSRGGSPEETQYF
CDR3 DNA: TGCGCCAGCAGCCGGGGGGGATCCCCCGAGGAGACCCAGTACTTC

D gene: .
V gene: TRBV5-4
clone size: .
J gene: TRBJ1-3
CDR3 protein: CASSLESGTGNTIYF
CDR3 DNA: TGTGCCAGCAGCTTGGAATCGGGTACTGGAAACACCATATATTTT

D gene: TRBD1
V gene: TRBV18
clone size: .
J gene: TRBJ1-1
CDR3 protein: CASWGQRNTEAFF
CDR3 DNA: TGTGCCAGCTGGGGACAGAGGAACACTGAAGCTTTCTTT

D gene: .
V gene: TRBV30
clone size: .
J gene: TRBJ2-5
CDR3 protein: CAWSSEVRGTQYF
CDR3 DNA: TGTGCCTGGAGCTCGGAAGTGCGGGGGACCCAGTACTTC

D gene: .
V gene: TRBV28
clone size: .
J gene: TRBJ1-4
CDR3 protein: CASTGGGENEKLFF
CDR3 DNA: TGTGCCAGCACCGGAGGGGGAGAAAATGAAAAACTGTTTTTT

D gene: TRBD1
V gene: TRBV6-1
clone size: .
J gene: TRBJ1-1
CDR3 protein: CASSARMTGGNTEAFF
CDR3 DNA: TGTGCCAGCAGTGCCCGTATGACAGGGGGGAACACTGAAGCTTTCTTT

D gene: TRBD1
V gene: TRBV25-1
clone size: .
J gene: TRBJ2-5
CDR3 protein: CASSERRTGQETQYF
CDR3 DNA: TGTGCCAGCAGTGAACGAAGGACAGGACAAGAGACCCAGTACTTC

D gene: .
V gene: TRBV28
clone size: .
J gene: TRBJ2-7
CDR3 protein: CASRAIGHFRKGVYEQYF
CDR3 DNA: TGTGCCAGCAGGGCGATCGGGCATTTCAGAAAGGGGGTATACGAGCAGTACTTC

D gene: .
V gene: TRBV3-1/TRBV3-2
clone size: .
J gene: TRBJ1-1
CDR3 protein: CASSQGGLNTEAFF
CDR3 DNA: TGTGCCAGCAGCCAGGGGGGTTTGAACACTGAAGCTTTCTTT

D gene: TRBD1
V gene: TRBV2
clone size: .
J gene: TRBJ1-2
CDR3 protein: CASNTGVYGYTF
CDR3 DNA: TGTGCCAGCAACACAGGGGTGTATGGCTACACCTTC

D gene: .
V gene: TRBV7-2
clone size: .
J gene: TRBJ1-1
CDR3 protein: CASSLERQTLEAFF
CDR3 DNA: TGTGCCAGCAGCTTAGAGCGACAGACACTAGAAGCTTTCTTT

D gene: TRBD1
V gene: TRBV18
clone size: .
J gene: TRBJ1-5
CDR3 protein: CASSPGQILSNQPQHF
CDR3 DNA: TGTGCCAGCTCACCGGGACAGATCCTTAGCAATCAGCCCCAGCATTTT